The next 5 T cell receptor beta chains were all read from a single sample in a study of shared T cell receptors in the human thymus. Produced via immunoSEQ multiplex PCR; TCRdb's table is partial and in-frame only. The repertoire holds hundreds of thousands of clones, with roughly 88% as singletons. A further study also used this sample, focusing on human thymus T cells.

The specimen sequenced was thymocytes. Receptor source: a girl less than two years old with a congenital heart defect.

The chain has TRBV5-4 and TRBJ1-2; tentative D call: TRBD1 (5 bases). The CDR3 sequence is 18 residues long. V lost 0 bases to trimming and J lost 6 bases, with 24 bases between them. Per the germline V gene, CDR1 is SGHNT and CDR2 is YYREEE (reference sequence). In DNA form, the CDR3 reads TGTGCCAGCAGCTTGGTTCAGGGCAGGTTGTCCCAAGAGGATGGCTACACCTTC. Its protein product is CASSLVQGRLSQEDGYTF.

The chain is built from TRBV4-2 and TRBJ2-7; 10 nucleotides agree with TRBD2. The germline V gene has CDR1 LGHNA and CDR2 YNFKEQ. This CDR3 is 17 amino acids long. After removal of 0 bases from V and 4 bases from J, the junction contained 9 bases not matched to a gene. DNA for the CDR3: TGTGCCAGCAGCCAAGATGAGGCCAGCGGGGGGGAATACGAGCAGTACTTC. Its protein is CASSQDEASGGEYEQYF.

This CDR3 is CASSAQTRLNTEAFF. CDR3 nucleotides: TGTGCCAGCAGTGCGCAGACACGGCTGAACACTGAAGCTTTCTTT. V and J are TRBV27 and TRBJ1-1; D call uncertain. Deletions cut 5 bases from V and 0 bases from J, with 13 bases between. This CDR3 has 15 residues. CDR1 and CDR2 (germline): MNHEY, SMNVEV (reference sequence).

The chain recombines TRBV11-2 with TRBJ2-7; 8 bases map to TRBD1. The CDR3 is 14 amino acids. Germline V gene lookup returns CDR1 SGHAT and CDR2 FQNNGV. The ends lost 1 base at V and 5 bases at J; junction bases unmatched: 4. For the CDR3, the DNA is TGTGCCAGCAGCTTAGGGGGGACAGGCCACGAGCAGTACTTC. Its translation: CASSLGGTGHEQYF.

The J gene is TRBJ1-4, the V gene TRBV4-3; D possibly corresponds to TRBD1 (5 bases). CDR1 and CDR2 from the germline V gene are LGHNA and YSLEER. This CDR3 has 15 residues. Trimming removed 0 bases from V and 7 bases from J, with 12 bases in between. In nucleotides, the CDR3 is TGCGCCAGCAGCCAAGATGCAGGAGGGGTTGAAAAACTGTTTTTT. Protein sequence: CASSQDAGGVEKLFF.